Sequencing of this T cell receptor (beta chain) was carried out in a study of OX40 agonist ivuxolimab in advanced cancers. Overall study findings and caveats: The study found among the lowest clonal expansion in partial responders at 0.1-3.0 mg/kg.

Repertoires were generated with immunoSEQ multiplex PCR, while TCRdb's copy carries only in-frame clones and drops some. This table holds tens of thousands of clones, about 85% found once. CDR1 is SGDLS and CDR2 is YYNGEE in the germline V gene. This CDR3 comprises 17 residues. Trimming took 4 bases from V and 0 from J, leaving 17 bases between them. Details on this clone: Antigen specificity is unknown.

The TCR was taken from an adult with an advanced solid tumor such as melanoma, head and neck, liver or kidney cancer. The chain uses TRBV9 and TRBJ1-3, with a tentative D call TRBD1 (6 bases). Material: CD4+ or CD8+ T cells sorted from blood, obtained in a trial of the OX40 agonist ivuxolimab. CDR3 residues: CASSTRKGDLSGNTIYF. The CDR3 DNA reads as TGTGCCAGCAGCACTCGCAAGGGGGACCTCTCTGGAAACACCATATATTTT.